The rows below give T cell receptor beta chains drawn from one sample of a study of T cell responses to AZD1222 COVID-19 vaccine. Assay: immunoSEQ multiplex PCR; the TCRdb copy retains only in-frame clones and omits some. The table records some 200,000 clones, 90% to 95% of them present only once. Source: peripheral blood, taken 28 days after the second AZD1222 dose. The receptors were sampled from an adult who received the AZD1222 COVID-19 vaccine. The CDR3 runs from the conserved cysteine through the conserved F or W. Fields, in order: CDR3 DNA, CDR3 protein, J gene, D gene, clone size, V gene. The D gene is left open where the match is weak. Clone sizes are given selectively: once, few, many, or a class where the clone is expanded.

CDR3nt: TGTGCCAGTAACACAGGGAATTCACCCCTCCACTTT
CDR3aa: CASNTGNSPLHF
j_gene: TRBJ1-6
d_gene: -
abundance: -
v_gene: TRBV19

CDR3nt: TGTGCCAGCAGCTTAGAGAGGGCGCGGGAGACCCAAGAGACCCAGTACTTC
CDR3aa: CASSLERARETQETQYF
j_gene: TRBJ2-5
d_gene: TRBD2
abundance: many
v_gene: TRBV11-3

CDR3nt: TGTGCCAGCAGTTCGCGACAGGGGCGAGCTCAGCCCCAGCATTTT
CDR3aa: CASSSRQGRAQPQHF
j_gene: TRBJ1-5
d_gene: TRBD1
abundance: -
v_gene: TRBV6-5

CDR3nt: TGTGCCATCAGTGAGTCGCCGGGAGACTACGAGCAGTACTTC
CDR3aa: CAISESPGDYEQYF
j_gene: TRBJ2-7
d_gene: -
abundance: -
v_gene: TRBV10-3

CDR3nt: TGCGCCAGCAGCTTGAACCCGAGTTTGGAGCAGTTCTTC
CDR3aa: CASSLNPSLEQFF
j_gene: TRBJ2-1
d_gene: -
abundance: -
v_gene: TRBV5-1

CDR3nt: TGTGCCAGCAGTTTAACGCGGGAGGGCTACGAGCAGTACTTC
CDR3aa: CASSLTREGYEQYF
j_gene: TRBJ2-7
d_gene: TRBD2
abundance: -
v_gene: TRBV27

CDR3nt: TGTGCCAGCAGTTACTCGGTAGGGAAGGAACCCCTCCACTTT
CDR3aa: CASSYSVGKEPLHF
j_gene: TRBJ1-6
d_gene: -
abundance: few
v_gene: TRBV6-5

CDR3nt: TGTGCCTGGAGACGGACAGGGGGCCCTCGGACTAGCGGCTTTGTTGGCTACAATGAGCAGTTCTTC
CDR3aa: CAWRRTGGPRTSGFVGYNEQFF
j_gene: TRBJ2-1
d_gene: -
abundance: -
v_gene: TRBV30

CDR3nt: TGTGCCAGCAGTCGTGCGGCCGGGGAGCTGTTTTTT
CDR3aa: CASSRAAGELFF
j_gene: TRBJ2-2
d_gene: -
abundance: -
v_gene: TRBV12-3/TRBV12-4

CDR3nt: TGTGCCAGCAGCCAGCCACTCCTGGATAACAATGAGCAGTTCTTC
CDR3aa: CASSQPLLDNNEQFF
j_gene: TRBJ2-1
d_gene: -
abundance: -
v_gene: TRBV3-1/TRBV3-2

CDR3nt: TGTGCCAGCAGCCCTAAAGACTTAGCCTACGAGCAGTACTTC
CDR3aa: CASSPKDLAYEQYF
j_gene: TRBJ2-7
d_gene: -
abundance: -
v_gene: TRBV9

CDR3nt: TGTGCCAGCAGTATCCCCCGGGGCCTTTATCAGCCCCAGCATTTT
CDR3aa: CASSIPRGLYQPQHF
j_gene: TRBJ1-5
d_gene: -
abundance: -
v_gene: TRBV28

CDR3nt: TGCGCCAGCAGCTTCGACAGGGTCCAAGAGACCCAGTACTTC
CDR3aa: CASSFDRVQETQYF
j_gene: TRBJ2-5
d_gene: TRBD1
abundance: -
v_gene: TRBV5-1

CDR3nt: TGTGCCAGCAGTTTAAGCTCGGGAGCGGGATCGTTGACCGGGGAGCTGTTTTTT
CDR3aa: CASSLSSGAGSLTGELFF
j_gene: TRBJ2-2
d_gene: TRBD2
abundance: -
v_gene: TRBV28

CDR3nt: TGCGCCAGCAGCACTGGACAGGGGGCCTACGAGCAGTACTTC
CDR3aa: CASSTGQGAYEQYF
j_gene: TRBJ2-7
d_gene: TRBD1
abundance: -
v_gene: TRBV5-1

CDR3nt: TGTGCTAGTGGGGGGACAGGGGGCCACGAGCAGTACTTC
CDR3aa: CASGGTGGHEQYF
j_gene: TRBJ2-7
d_gene: TRBD1
abundance: once
v_gene: TRBV12-5